Shown below are 9 T cell receptor delta chains from a single sample sequenced in a study of gamma-delta chains in newborns, infants, children. TCRdb re-called the reads via CATT. The data show thousands of delta-chain clones, approximately 0.3% seen once. The sample comprised blood. The source of these receptors is a child who was a newborn, infant or young child, either healthy, febrile or measles-vaccinated (not recorded which).

This clone has only a few counts. The same CDR3 arises from other DNA sequences in this sample as well. The chain links TRDV2 to TRDJ2, with 7 bases aligning to TRDD3. Germline values: CDR1 GEAIGNYY, CDR2 EKD. The CDR3 consists of 15 residues. Trimming cost V 4 bases and J 4 bases; bases outside gene matches: 8. The CDR3, as DNA: TGTGCCTGTGATGTGTTGGGGGACCCGACAGCACAACTCTTCTTT. The encoded protein is CACDVLGDPTAQLFF.

This clone is deemed large (0.1 to 1%). Distinct nucleotide sequences in the sample also encode this CDR3. The chain uses TRDV2 and TRDJ3; weak D call: TRDD3 (6 bases). The V end was cut by 0 bases, the J end by 3 bases, with 11 bases between. Germline assignment: CDR1 GEAIGNYY and CDR2 EKD. This CDR3 is built from 17 residues. Written as DNA, the CDR3 is TGTGCCTGTGACACCGAGGGGGAGAACTGGGACACCCGACAGATGTTTTTC. Translating it yields CACDTEGENWDTRQMFF.

This clone was recorded a few times. The TCRdb protein, from a much larger clone, departs from this DNA's translation at residue 8, likely by read error; the protein shown derives from the DNA. The CDR3 spells CACDSAGRYSPSSWDTRQMFF. As DNA, the CDR3 is TGTGCCTGTGACTCGGCTGGGAGATACTCACCTAGCTCCTGGGACACCCGACAGATGTTTTTC. The rearrangement joins TRDV2 to TRDJ3, with a weak D call TRDD3 (5 bases). This CDR3 region has 21 residues. The V gene's germline CDR1 is GEAIGNYY and CDR2 EKD. Trimming left V 3 bases short and J 0 bases short, with 23 bases between.

This clone appeared a few times. The protein held in TCRdb is that of a much larger clone and does not match this DNA's translation at residue 13, likely because of a read error; the protein shown is translated from the DNA. The chain recombines TRDV2 with TRDJ3, with a tentative D call TRDD3 (5 bases). Germline V gene data show CDR1 as GEAIGNYY and CDR2 as EKD. The CDR3 extends over 19 amino acids. The DNA of the CDR3 is TGTGCCTGTGACACCGAATTCGCTAGGGGCTCCTGGGTCACCCGACAGATGTTTTTC. It specifies CACDTEFARGSWVTRQMFF.

This clone was seen more than once but under ten times. The protein given by TCRdb reflects a much larger clone and differs at residue 11 from this DNA's translation, likely from a read error; the protein shown is the DNA's translation. The rearrangement joins TRDV2 to TRDJ3, with D possibly matching TRDD3 (5 bases). In germline, CDR1 is GEAIGNYY, CDR2 EKD. The CDR3 sequence is 19 residues long. Trimming left V 0 bases short and J 2 bases short, with 16 bases between. The CDR3 region has the DNA TGTGCCTGTGACACCGGAAGGGATTCAAGCCCCTGGGACACCCGACAGATGTTTTTC. Its protein is CACDTGRDSSPWDTRQMFF.

With regard to this clone: The protein TCRdb lists belongs to a much larger clone and differs from this DNA's translation at residue 5, which points to a read error; the protein shown is made from the DNA. This sample includes further DNA sequences coding for the same CDR3. The rearrangement links TRDV2 to TRDJ3; D gene ambiguous. CDR3 length: 18 amino acids. Per the germline V gene, CDR1 is GEAIGNYY and CDR2 is EKD. Trimming left V 3 bases short and J 0 bases short, with 14 bases between. CDR3 bases: TGTGCCTGTGACCCACCGCGAGTCAGCTCCTGGGACACCCGACAGATGTTTTTC. Protein product: CACDPPRVSSWDTRQMFF.

Comments on this clone: TCRdb assigns this DNA the protein of a much larger clone, which departs from its translation at residue 11; this likely reflects a read error, and the protein shown comes from translating the DNA. The rearrangement uses TRDV2 and TRDJ3; possible D gene TRDD3, 5 bases. CDR1 is GEAIGNYY and CDR2 is EKD in the germline V gene. The CDR3 has 16 amino acids. The CDR3 spells CACDPIHGWDIRQMFF. The CDR3 DNA reads TGTGCCTGTGACCCGATACACGGCTGGGACATCCGACAGATGTTTTTC.

For this clone: TCRdb's listed protein matches a much larger clone and diverges from this DNA's translation at residue 7, likely through a read error; the protein shown comes from the DNA. This chain links TRDV2 with TRDJ2; the D gene is possibly TRDD3 (5 bases). With 3 bases removed from V and 4 bases from J, the gap between germline ends came to 14 bases. This CDR3 has 15 residues. The germline V gene encodes CDR1 GEAIGNYY and CDR2 EKD. The CDR3 DNA sequence: TGTGCCTGTGACCCACTGGAGGATAGGACAGCACAACTCTTCTTT. Its protein product is CACDPLEDRTAQLFF.

Comments on this clone: A far larger clone is a single base away, which makes a read error likely. The V gene is TRDV2, the J gene TRDJ2, with D maybe TRDD3 (6 bases). This CDR3 has 19 residues. The V gene lost 3 bases and the J gene lost 5 bases, with 27 bases spanning the gap. Germline V gives CDR1 GEAIGNYY, CDR2 EKD. The CDR3 bases are TGTGCCTGTGACCCTATAGGGAGGGATAAATACGAGGACACAGCACAACTCTTCTTT. Protein: CACDPIGRDKYEDTAQLFF.